These T cell receptor beta chains were read from a single sample in a study of high-grade serous ovarian cancer treatment subgroups. TCRdb's copy holds only in-frame clones and misses some; the assay was immunoSEQ multiplex PCR. The sample lists roughly 12,000 clones, over 80% seen once, with 6.6% in the top ten. Sequencing used tumor tissue. Receptor source: a human donor with high-grade serous ovarian cancer. Both conserved end residues are part of each CDR3. A D gene is named only where the DNA matches it firmly. Not every row has a clone size; where given, it reads once, few, many or a size class.

V gene	clone size	J gene	D gene	CDR3 DNA	CDR3 protein
TRBV6-4	few	TRBJ1-1	.	TGTGCCAGCAGTCCCGGGGGTAACACTGAAGCTTTCTTT	CASSPGGNTEAFF
TRBV11-2	.	TRBJ1-2	.	TGTGCCAGCAGCTTAGACCCAGACAGGCGCTCAACCTTAGGCTATGGCTACACCTTC	CASSLDPDRRSTLGYGYTF
TRBV7-3	.	TRBJ1-1	.	TGTGCCAGCAGCTTAAATGGGGGGCGCATGAACACTGAAGCTTTCTTT	CASSLNGGRMNTEAFF
TRBV19	once	TRBJ1-1	.	TGTGCCAGTAGTATTCCAGGAGTAATCACTGAAGCTTTCTTT	CASSIPGVITEAFF
TRBV10-2	.	TRBJ1-2	.	TGCGCCAGCAGTGACGGCAGGGAGTACTATGGCTACACCTTC	CASSDGREYYGYTF
TRBV6-1	.	TRBJ1-2	TRBD1	TGTGCCAGCACTGAAGGACAGGGTGGCTATGGCTACACCTTC	CASTEGQGGYGYTF
TRBV6-6	.	TRBJ2-1	TRBD2	TGTGCCAGCAGTTACTCGACGGCGGGAGGGCACGGTGAGCAGTTCTTC	CASSYSTAGGHGEQFF
TRBV6-5	.	TRBJ2-3	.	TGTGCCAGCAGAGGAACGTCAGATACGCAGTATTTT	CASRGTSDTQYF
TRBV30	.	TRBJ1-3	TRBD1	TGTGCCTGGAGACCGACAGGGGGCATTGGAAACACCATATATTTT	CAWRPTGGIGNTIYF
TRBV19	.	TRBJ2-3	TRBD1	TGTGCCACCCTGGACAGGGTGTCGGATACGCAGTATTTT	CATLDRVSDTQYF
TRBV7-8	.	TRBJ2-7	.	TGTGCCAGCAGCCGACCCCCGGGACTGGCCTACGAGCAGTACTTC	CASSRPPGLAYEQYF
TRBV5-1	.	TRBJ2-1	TRBD2	TGCGCCAGCAGCCCGCTGGCGGCGGGAGGATTCAATGAGCAGTTCTTC	CASSPLAAGGFNEQFF
TRBV27	.	TRBJ2-6	.	TGTGCCAGCAGACCCTTCGGGGAAACTGGGGCCAACGTCCTGACTTTC	CASRPFGETGANVLTF
TRBV4-2	.	TRBJ2-7	TRBD2	TGTGCCAGCAGCTTTAGCCTAGCGGGAGAGGAAAGGGAGCAGTACTTC	CASSFSLAGEEREQYF
TRBV28	.	TRBJ1-2	TRBD1	TGTGCCAGCAGAGCCAGCAGGGGGCTTTATTTTCGGGGCTACACCTTC	CASRASRGLYFRGYTF
TRBV18	.	TRBJ2-3	TRBD1	TGTGCCAGCTCACCGGCGGGACAGGGGGGCGATACGCAGTATTTT	CASSPAGQGGDTQYF
TRBV7-9	.	TRBJ2-2	.	TGTGCCAGCAGCTTAATACCTAACACCGGGGAGCTGTTTTTT	CASSLIPNTGELFF
TRBV27	.	TRBJ2-4	.	TGTGCCAGCAGTCCATGGGGGGAAGGGATAGCCAAAAACATTCAGTACTTC	CASSPWGEGIAKNIQYF
TRBV4-1	.	TRBJ1-5	.	TGCGCCAGCAGCCCGATTTACGGGGCTAGCAATCAGCCCCAGCATTTT	CASSPIYGASNQPQHF
TRBV7-9	.	TRBJ2-7	.	TGTGCCAGCAGCCCCGGTGCTTTCGAGCAGTACTTC	CASSPGAFEQYF
TRBV7-5	.	TRBJ2-1	.	TGTGCCAGAAGCGTACCGGCCGGAAAGGAGGACTACAATGAGCAGTTCTTC	CARSVPAGKEDYNEQFF
TRBV19	.	TRBJ1-2	TRBD1	TGTGCCAGTAGTACTCACACAGGGGGCTCCTACTATGGCTACACCTTC	CASSTHTGGSYYGYTF
TRBV18	.	TRBJ1-2	.	TGTGCCAGCTCACCAGGACAGAACGATGGCTACACCTTC	CASSPGQNDGYTF
TRBV6-1	.	TRBJ2-3	TRBD2	TGTGCCAGCAGTGACCGGGACTATGGAGCAGATACGCAGTATTTT	CASSDRDYGADTQYF
TRBV5-1	.	TRBJ2-2	.	TGCGCCAGCAGCTCACAGATGAACACCGGGGAGCTGTTTTTT	CASSSQMNTGELFF
TRBV6-1	.	TRBJ2-7	TRBD2	TGTGCCAGCAGTGAATGGCTAGCGGGAACGGTCTACGAGCAGTACTTC	CASSEWLAGTVYEQYF
TRBV5-8	.	TRBJ1-2	.	TGTGCCAGCAGCGTGGGAGGTGGTCTGCGTTATGGCTACACCTTC	CASSVGGGLRYGYTF
TRBV4-1	.	TRBJ2-3	TRBD1	TGCGCCAGCAGCCAAGATGAGGGGGCGACTGGCACAGATACGCAGTATTTT	CASSQDEGATGTDTQYF
TRBV6-5	.	TRBJ2-7	.	TGTGCCAGCAATGGGTGGGACGAGCAGTACTTC	CASNGWDEQYF
TRBV29-1	once	TRBJ2-1	TRBD1	TGCAGCGTTCCCCGGGACAGTACATACAATGAGCAGTTCTTC	CSVPRDSTYNEQFF
TRBV5-1	.	TRBJ2-2	TRBD2	TGCGCCAGCGGGAGGGAGGGCCACACCGGGGAGCTGTTTTTT	CASGREGHTGELFF
TRBV7-9	.	TRBJ1-2	TRBD1	TGTGCCAGCAGCTCCCGGGACAGGATGGGTTGGAACTATGGCTACACCTTC	CASSSRDRMGWNYGYTF
TRBV7-2	.	TRBJ2-3	TRBD1	TGTGCCAGCAGCTCGGGACAGGGGGCAGATACGCAGTATTTT	CASSSGQGADTQYF
TRBV19	few	TRBJ2-7	TRBD1	TGTGCCAGTAGTGCAGGGACAGGGCCCCCCTACGAGCAGTACTTC	CASSAGTGPPYEQYF
TRBV11-2	.	TRBJ2-3	.	TGTGCCAGCAGCACTAAGTTTAGGGCAAATACGCAGTATTTT	CASSTKFRANTQYF
TRBV30	.	TRBJ2-2	.	TGTGCCTGGAGTGCCTGGCGTTCCGGGGAGCTGTTTTTT	CAWSAWRSGELFF
TRBV14	.	TRBJ2-2	.	TGTGCCAGCAGCCAAGGACAGAGCACCGGGGAGCTGTTTTTT	CASSQGQSTGELFF
TRBV9	.	TRBJ1-2	TRBD1	TGTGCCAGCAGCGTAGGAGGGACAGCCTATGGCTACACCTTC	CASSVGGTAYGYTF
TRBV7-9	.	TRBJ2-3	TRBD2	TGTGCCAGCAGCCCGGGGCTAGCGGGAGTCCCTAGCACAGATACGCAGTATTTT	CASSPGLAGVPSTDTQYF
TRBV5-1	.	TRBJ2-3	.	TGCGCCAGCAGCTTTCACGTTGAGCAGAGCACAGATACGCAGTATTTT	CASSFHVEQSTDTQYF
TRBV2	.	TRBJ2-7	TRBD2	TGTGCCAGCAGCGAGCGGGGTCACTACGAGCAGTACTTC	CASSERGHYEQYF
TRBV29-1	.	TRBJ2-7	.	TGCAGCGCCTTCTTGGGTAACTCCTACGAGCAGTACTTC	CSAFLGNSYEQYF
TRBV29-1	.	TRBJ2-3	TRBD1	TGCAGCGTGGAGACAGGGCGCGCAGATACGCAGTATTTT	CSVETGRADTQYF
TRBV6-1	.	TRBJ2-7	.	TGTGCCAGCGAACGGACACCAGGAGTCGAGCAGTACTTC	CASERTPGVEQYF
TRBV2	.	TRBJ2-3	TRBD2	TGTGCCAGCAGTACGGGACTAGCGGGCAACACAGATACGCAGTATTTT	CASSTGLAGNTDTQYF
TRBV7-9	.	TRBJ2-1	.	TGTGCCAGCAGCTTAGTCTCGGCAGGAGCTAATGAGCAGTTCTTC	CASSLVSAGANEQFF
TRBV27	.	TRBJ1-2	.	TGTGCCAGCAGCCGCGACGCTACAGGGTTTAACTATGGCTACACCTTC	CASSRDATGFNYGYTF
TRBV27	.	TRBJ2-3	TRBD2	TGTGCCAGCAGTCCCGGACTAGCGGGAGGGCCCGGCACAGATACGCAGTATTTT	CASSPGLAGGPGTDTQYF
TRBV2	few	TRBJ2-7	.	TGTGCCAGCAGTCTGCTCTCCTACGAGCAGTACTTC	CASSLLSYEQYF
TRBV19	.	TRBJ2-2	.	TGTGCCAGTAGCCACAGGGGGGGGGCCGGGGAGCTGTTTTTT	CASSHRGGAGELFF
TRBV7-9	once	TRBJ2-7	.	TGTGCCAGCAGCCCCCTCGAGCAGTACTTC	CASSPLEQYF
TRBV10-2	once	TRBJ1-5	.	TGCGCCAGCAGTGACCCCGGGGATCCCCAGCATTTT	CASSDPGDPQHF
TRBV9	.	TRBJ2-1	TRBD2	TGTGCCATCCCTTTGACAAGCGGGAGGGCCAATGAGCAGTTCTTC	CAIPLTSGRANEQFF
TRBV18	.	TRBJ2-3	TRBD2	TGTGCCAGCTCGTTTGGGACTAGCGGCCCTCTAGATACGCAGTATTTT	CASSFGTSGPLDTQYF